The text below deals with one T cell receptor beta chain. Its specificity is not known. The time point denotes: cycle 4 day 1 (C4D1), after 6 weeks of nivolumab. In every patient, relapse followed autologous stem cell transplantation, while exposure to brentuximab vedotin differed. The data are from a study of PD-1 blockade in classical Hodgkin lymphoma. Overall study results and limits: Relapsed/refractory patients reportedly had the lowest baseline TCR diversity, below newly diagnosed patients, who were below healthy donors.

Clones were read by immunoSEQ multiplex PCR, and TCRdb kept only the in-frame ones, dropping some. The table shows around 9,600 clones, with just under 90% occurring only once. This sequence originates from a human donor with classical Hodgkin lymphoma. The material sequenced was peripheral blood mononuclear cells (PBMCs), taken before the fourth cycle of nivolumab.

In DNA form, the CDR3 reads TGTGCCAGCAGTCTGGGACGGAACTATGGCTACACCTTC. Protein sequence: CASSLGRNYGYTF. The chain joins TRBV28 to TRBJ1-2, with D perhaps matching TRBD1 (5 bases). CDR3 length equals 13 residues. CDR1 and CDR2 (germline): MDHEN, SYDVKM. Trimming shortened V by 5 bases and J by 2 bases, and 9 bases separated the two germline ends.